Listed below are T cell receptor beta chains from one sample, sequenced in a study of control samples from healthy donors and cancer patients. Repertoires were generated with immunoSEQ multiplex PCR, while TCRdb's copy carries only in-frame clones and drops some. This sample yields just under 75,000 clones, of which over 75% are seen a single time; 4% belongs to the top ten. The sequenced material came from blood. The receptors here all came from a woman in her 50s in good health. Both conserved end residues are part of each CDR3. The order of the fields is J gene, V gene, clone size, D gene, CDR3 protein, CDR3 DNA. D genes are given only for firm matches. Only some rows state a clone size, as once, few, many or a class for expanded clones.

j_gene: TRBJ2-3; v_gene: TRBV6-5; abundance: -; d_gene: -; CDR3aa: CASSYSGESTDTQYF; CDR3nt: TGTGCCAGCAGTTACTCGGGGGAGAGCACAGATACGCAGTATTTT
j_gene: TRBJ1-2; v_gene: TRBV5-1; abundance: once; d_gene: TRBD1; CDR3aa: CASSLQGHGYTF; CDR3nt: TGCGCCAGCAGCTTACAGGGGCATGGCTACACCTTC
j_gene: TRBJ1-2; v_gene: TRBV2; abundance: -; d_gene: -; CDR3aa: CATTGTNYGYTF; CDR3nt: TGTGCCACCACAGGCACTAACTATGGCTACACCTTC
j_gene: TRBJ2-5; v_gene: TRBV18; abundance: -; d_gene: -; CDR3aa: CASSPNGGSETQYF; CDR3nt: TGTGCCAGCTCACCAAACGGCGGCTCGGAGACCCAGTACTTC
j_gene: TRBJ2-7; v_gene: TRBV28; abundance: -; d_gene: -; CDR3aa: CASYRGGRVYEQYF; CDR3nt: TGTGCCAGCTATAGGGGGGGGCGGGTATACGAGCAGTACTTC
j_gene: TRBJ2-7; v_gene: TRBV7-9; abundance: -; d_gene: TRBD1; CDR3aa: CASSGQGAGEQYF; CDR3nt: TGTGCCAGCAGCGGACAGGGGGCGGGGGAGCAGTACTTC
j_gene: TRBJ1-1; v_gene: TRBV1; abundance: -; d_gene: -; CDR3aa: CTSSSGGLDTMNTEAFF; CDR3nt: TGCACCAGCTCCTCCGGGGGGCTTGACACCATGAACACTGAAGCTTTCTTT
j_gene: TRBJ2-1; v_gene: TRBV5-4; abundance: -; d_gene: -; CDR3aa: CASRYDGDFNNEQFF; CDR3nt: TGTGCCAGCAGATATGACGGAGATTTTAACAATGAGCAGTTCTTC
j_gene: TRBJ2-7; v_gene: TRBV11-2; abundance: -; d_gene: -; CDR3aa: CASSLIGGRLYEQYF; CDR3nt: TGTGCCAGCAGCTTAATTGGGGGGCGTTTGTACGAGCAGTACTTC
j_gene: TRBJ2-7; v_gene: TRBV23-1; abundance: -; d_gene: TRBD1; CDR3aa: CASGARQGAAYEQYF; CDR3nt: TGCGCCAGCGGCGCGAGACAGGGGGCAGCCTACGAGCAGTACTTC
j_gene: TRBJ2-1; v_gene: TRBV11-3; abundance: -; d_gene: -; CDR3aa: CASSLARYNEQFF; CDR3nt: TGTGCCAGCAGCTTAGCTAGGTACAATGAGCAGTTCTTC
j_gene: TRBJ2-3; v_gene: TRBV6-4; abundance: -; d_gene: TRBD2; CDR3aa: CASSDSLAGGPDTQYF; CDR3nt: TGTGCCAGCAGTGACTCACTAGCGGGAGGGCCAGATACGCAGTATTTT
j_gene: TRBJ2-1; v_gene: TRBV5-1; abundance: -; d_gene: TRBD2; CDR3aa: CASSLSEGLAGGEQFF; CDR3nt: TGCGCCAGCAGCCTATCCGAGGGACTAGCGGGAGGTGAGCAGTTCTTC
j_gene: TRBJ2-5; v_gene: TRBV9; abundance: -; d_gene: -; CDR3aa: CASSFQDGGGETQYF; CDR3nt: TGTGCCAGCAGCTTCCAGGATGGAGGAGGAGAGACCCAGTACTTC
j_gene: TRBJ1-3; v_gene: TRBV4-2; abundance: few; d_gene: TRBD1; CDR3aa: CASSQEDTGGRFANTIYF; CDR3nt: TGTGCCAGCAGCCAAGAGGATACAGGGGGTCGGTTCGCGAACACCATATATTTT
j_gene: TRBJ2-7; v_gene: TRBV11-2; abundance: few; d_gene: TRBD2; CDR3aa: CASSSLTSRYEQYF; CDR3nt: TGTGCCAGCAGCTCTCTGACTAGCCGCTACGAGCAGTACTTC
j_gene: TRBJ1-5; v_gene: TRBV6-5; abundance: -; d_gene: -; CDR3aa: CASSRLYSNQPQHF; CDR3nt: TGTGCCAGCAGTCGCCTTTATAGCAATCAGCCCCAGCATTTT
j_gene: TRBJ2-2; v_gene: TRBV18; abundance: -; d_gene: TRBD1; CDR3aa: CASSPKTGGLTGELFF; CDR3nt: TGTGCCAGCTCACCCAAAACAGGGGGCCTAACCGGGGAGCTGTTTTTT
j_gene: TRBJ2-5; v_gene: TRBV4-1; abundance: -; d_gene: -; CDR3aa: CASSLDSQETQYF; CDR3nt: TGCGCCAGCAGCCTGGACAGTCAAGAGACCCAGTACTTC
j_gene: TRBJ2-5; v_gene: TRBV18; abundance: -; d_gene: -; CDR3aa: CASSITRTEETQYF; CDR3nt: TGTGCCAGCTCAATCACAAGGACAGAAGAGACCCAGTACTTC
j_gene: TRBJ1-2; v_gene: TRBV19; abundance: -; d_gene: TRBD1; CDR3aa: CASSSQTGSNYGYTF; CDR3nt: TGTGCCAGTAGTTCCCAGACAGGGTCTAACTATGGCTACACCTTC
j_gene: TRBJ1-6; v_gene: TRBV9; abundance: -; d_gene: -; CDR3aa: CASSVDGASNSPLHF; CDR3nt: TGTGCCAGCAGCGTAGATGGGGCTTCAAATTCACCCCTCCACTTT
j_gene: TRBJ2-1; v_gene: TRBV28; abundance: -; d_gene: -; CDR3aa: CASIRLQSSSYNEQFF; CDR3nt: TGTGCCAGCATTAGACTTCAGTCAAGCTCCTACAATGAGCAGTTCTTC
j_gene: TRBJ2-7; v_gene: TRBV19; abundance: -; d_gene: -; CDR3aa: CASSKPGQESYEQYF; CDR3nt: TGTGCCAGTAGCAAACCGGGCCAGGAATCCTACGAGCAGTACTTC
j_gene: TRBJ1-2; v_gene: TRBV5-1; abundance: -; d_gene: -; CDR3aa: CASSLATAHSYGYTF; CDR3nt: TGCGCCAGCAGCTTGGCCACAGCCCATTCCTATGGCTACACCTTC
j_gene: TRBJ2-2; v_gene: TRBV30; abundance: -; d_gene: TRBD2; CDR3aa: CAWSGGTSAWMSFAGELFF; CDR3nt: TGTGCCTGGAGTGGAGGGACTAGCGCCTGGATGTCGTTCGCCGGGGAGCTGTTTTTT
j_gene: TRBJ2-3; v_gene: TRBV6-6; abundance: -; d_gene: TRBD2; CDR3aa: CATDSGRAPDTQYF; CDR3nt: TGTGCCACCGATAGCGGGAGGGCCCCAGATACGCAGTATTTT
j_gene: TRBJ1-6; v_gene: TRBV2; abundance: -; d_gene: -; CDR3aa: CASMGQGNSPLHF; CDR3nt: TGTGCCAGCATGGGGCAGGGGAATTCACCCCTCCACTTT
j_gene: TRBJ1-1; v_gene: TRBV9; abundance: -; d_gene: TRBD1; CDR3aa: CASSVGDRGLMNTEAFF; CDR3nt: TGTGCCAGCAGCGTAGGGGACAGGGGGCTGATGAACACTGAAGCTTTCTTT
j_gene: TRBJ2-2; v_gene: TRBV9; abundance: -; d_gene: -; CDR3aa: CASALDTGELFF; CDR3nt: TGTGCCAGCGCCCTGGACACCGGGGAGCTGTTTTTT
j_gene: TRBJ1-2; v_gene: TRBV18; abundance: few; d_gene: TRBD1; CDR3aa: CASSPGDRYYGYTF; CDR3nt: TGTGCCAGCTCACCAGGGGACAGGTACTATGGCTACACCTTC
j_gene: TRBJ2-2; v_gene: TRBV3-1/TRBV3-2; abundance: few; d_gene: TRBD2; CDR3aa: CASSPGTSGARRNGELFF; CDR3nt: TGTGCCAGCAGCCCCGGGACTAGCGGGGCCCGCAGGAACGGGGAGCTGTTTTTT
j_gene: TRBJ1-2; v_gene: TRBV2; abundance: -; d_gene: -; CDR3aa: CASSEQGPSRGYTF; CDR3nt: TGTGCCAGCAGTGAACAGGGGCCCTCTAGGGGCTACACCTTC
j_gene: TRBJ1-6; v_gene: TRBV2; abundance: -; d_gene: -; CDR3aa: CASKWIDGNNSPLHF; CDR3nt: TGTGCCAGCAAGTGGATAGACGGAAATAATTCACCCCTCCACTTT
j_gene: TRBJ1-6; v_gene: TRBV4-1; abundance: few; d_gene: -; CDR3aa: CASSQGWQGNSPLHF; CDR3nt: TGCGCCAGCAGCCAAGGTTGGCAGGGAAATTCACCCCTCCACTTT
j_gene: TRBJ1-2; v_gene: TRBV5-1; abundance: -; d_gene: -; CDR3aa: CASSLDEEDYGYTF; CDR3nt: TGCGCCAGCAGCTTGGACGAGGAGGACTATGGCTACACCTTC
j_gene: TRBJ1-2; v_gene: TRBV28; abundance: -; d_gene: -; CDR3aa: CASLSQGNYGYTF; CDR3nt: TGTGCCAGCTTGAGCCAGGGGAACTATGGCTACACCTTC
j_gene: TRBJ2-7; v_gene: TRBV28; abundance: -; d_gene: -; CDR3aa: CASIPGIGGRAYEQYF; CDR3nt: TGTGCCAGCATCCCCGGGATCGGGGGTCGGGCTTACGAGCAGTACTTC